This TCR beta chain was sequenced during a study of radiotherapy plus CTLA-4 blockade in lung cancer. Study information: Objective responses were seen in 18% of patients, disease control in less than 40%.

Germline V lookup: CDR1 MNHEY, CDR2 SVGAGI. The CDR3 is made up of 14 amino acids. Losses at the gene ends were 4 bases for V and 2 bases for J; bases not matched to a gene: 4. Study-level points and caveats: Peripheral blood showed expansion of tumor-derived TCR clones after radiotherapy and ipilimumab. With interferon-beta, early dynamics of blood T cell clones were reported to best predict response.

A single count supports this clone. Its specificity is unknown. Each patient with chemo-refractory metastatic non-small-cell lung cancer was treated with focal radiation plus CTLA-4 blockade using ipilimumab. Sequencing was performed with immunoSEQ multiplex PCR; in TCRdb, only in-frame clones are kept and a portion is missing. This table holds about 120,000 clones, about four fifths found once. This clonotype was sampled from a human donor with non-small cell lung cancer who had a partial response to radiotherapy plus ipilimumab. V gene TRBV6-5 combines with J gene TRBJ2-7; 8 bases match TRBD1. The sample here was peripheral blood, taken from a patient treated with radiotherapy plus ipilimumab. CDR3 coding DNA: TGTGCCAGCAGTTCCCAGGGGGCGACCTACGAGCAGTACTTC. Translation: CASSSQGATYEQYF.